This entry concerns a single T cell receptor beta chain. Its matching antigen is unknown. The record originates from a study of tissue T cells after allogeneic stem cell transplantation. The study's findings and limits: Shared clones across patients were few; motif clustering revealed tissue-specific shared signatures. This small cohort was clinically heterogeneous, and sampling depth was a limitation.

Only in-frame clones appear in the TCRdb table, and some are missing; sequencing was by immunoSEQ multiplex PCR. The sample consists of tens of thousands of clones, around nine tenths of them appearing once. The germline CDR1 and CDR2 sequences are SGHRS and YFSETQ. CDR3 length: 13 amino acids. V lost 4 bases to trimming and J lost 6 bases, with 13 bases between them. The sequenced sample was blood, obtained before transplantation. This chain links TRBV5-1 with TRBJ1-2, with D hard to call. The sequence was obtained from a woman aged 40-69 years who later had graft-versus-host disease after an allogeneic stem cell transplant. CDR3 loop: CASSPTSRDGYTF. In DNA, the CDR3 is TGCGCCAGCAGCCCCACAAGTAGGGATGGCTACACCTTC.